This T cell receptor (beta chain) appears in the sequencing data of a study of vaccination and CD4 T cells after COVID-19. On this clonotype itself: The antigen remains unidentified.

Cultured CD4+ T cell DNA was sequenced using the Oncomine TCR Beta short-read assay. TCRdb itself ran the PCR reads through MiXCR, one entry per CDR3 protein. The table lists some 19,000 distinct CDR3 sequences, approximately 40% of them singletons, with around 14% in the top ten. This CDR3 region has 17 residues. V trimming: 2 bases; J trimming: 5 bases; junction bases outside the gene matches: 13. Germline V gives CDR1 SGHNT, CDR2 YENEEA. Treatment: roughly nine-day PBMC culture with coronavirus spike peptide pools or control peptides (ViraFEST assay). This chain links TRBV11-3 with TRBJ2-5, with TRBD2 matching 8 bases. What was sequenced was cultured CD4+ T cells from blood. The TCR comes from a human donor with COVID-19. Written as DNA, the CDR3 is TGTGCCAGCAGCTTACCGGGGACTAGTAAGCTTTCGGAGACCCAGTACTTC. Residues: CASSLPGTSKLSETQYF.